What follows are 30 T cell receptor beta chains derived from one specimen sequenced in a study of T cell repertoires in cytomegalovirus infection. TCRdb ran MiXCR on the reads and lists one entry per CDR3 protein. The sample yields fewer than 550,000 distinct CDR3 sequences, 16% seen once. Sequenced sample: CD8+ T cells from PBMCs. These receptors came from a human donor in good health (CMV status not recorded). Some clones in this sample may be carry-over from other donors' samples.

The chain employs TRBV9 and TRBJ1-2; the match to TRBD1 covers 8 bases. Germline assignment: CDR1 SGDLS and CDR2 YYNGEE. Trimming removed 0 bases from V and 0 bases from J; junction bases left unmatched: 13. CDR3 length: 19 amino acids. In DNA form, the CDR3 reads TGTGCCAGCAGCGTAGAAAAGGTTGTGGGGACAGGAGCTAACTATGGCTACACCTTC. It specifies CASSVEKVVGTGANYGYTF.

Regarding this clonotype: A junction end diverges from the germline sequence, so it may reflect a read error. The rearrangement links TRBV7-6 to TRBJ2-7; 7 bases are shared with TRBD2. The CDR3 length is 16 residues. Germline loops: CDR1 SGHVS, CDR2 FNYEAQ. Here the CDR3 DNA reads TGTGCAAGCAGCTCATTTCTGGGACTACAATCATACGAGCAGTACTTC. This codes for CASSSFLGLQSYEQYF.

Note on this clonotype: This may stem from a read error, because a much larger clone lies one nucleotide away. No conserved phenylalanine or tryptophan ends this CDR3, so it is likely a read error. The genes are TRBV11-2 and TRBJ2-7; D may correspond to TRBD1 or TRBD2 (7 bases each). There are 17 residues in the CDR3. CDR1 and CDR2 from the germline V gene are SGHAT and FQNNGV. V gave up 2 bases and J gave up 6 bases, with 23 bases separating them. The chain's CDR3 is CASSLRGGYREDPEQYL. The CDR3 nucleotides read TGTGCCAGCAGCTTAAGAGGGGGCTACCGGGAGGATCCCGAGCAGTACTTA.

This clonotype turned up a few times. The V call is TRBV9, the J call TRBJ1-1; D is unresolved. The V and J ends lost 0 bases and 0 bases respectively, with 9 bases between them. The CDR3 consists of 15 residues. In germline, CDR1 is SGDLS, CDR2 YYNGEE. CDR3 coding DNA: TGTGCCAGCAGCGTAGGTGGACGGATGAACACTGAAGCTTTCTTT. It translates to CASSVGGRMNTEAFF.

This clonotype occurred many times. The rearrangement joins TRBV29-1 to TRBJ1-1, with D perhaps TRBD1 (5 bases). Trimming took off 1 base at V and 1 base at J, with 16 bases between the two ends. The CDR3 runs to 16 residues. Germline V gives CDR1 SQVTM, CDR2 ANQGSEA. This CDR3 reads CSVEGVPGRGNTEAFF. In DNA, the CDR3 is TGCAGCGTTGAAGGAGTTCCAGGGCGAGGGAACACTGAAGCTTTCTTT.

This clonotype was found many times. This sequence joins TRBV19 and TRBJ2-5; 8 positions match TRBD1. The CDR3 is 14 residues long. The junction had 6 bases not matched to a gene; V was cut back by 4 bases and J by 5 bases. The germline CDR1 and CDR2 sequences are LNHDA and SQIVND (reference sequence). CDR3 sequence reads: CASSRSGGWETQYF. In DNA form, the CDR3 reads TGTGCCAGTAGTAGGTCAGGGGGCTGGGAGACCCAGTACTTC.

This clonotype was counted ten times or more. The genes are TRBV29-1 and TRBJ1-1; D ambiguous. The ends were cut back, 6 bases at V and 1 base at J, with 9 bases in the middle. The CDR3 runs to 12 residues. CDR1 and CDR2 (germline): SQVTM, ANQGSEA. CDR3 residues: CSVSSRNTEAFF. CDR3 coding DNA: TGCAGCGTATCCAGCAGGAACACTGAAGCTTTCTTT.

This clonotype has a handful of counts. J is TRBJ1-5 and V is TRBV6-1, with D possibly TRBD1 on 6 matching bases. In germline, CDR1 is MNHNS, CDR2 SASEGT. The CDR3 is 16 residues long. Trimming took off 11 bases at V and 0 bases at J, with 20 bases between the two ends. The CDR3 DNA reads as TGTGCCGTCACAGGGACAACAGAATATAGCAATCAGCCCCAGCATTTT. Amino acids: CAVTGTTEYSNQPQHF.

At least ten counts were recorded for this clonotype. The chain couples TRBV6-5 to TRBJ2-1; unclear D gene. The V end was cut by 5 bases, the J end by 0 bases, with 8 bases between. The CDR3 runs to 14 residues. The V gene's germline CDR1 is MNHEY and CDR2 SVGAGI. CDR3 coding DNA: TGTGCCAGCAGTGCCCGGAGCTCCTACAATGAGCAGTTCTTC. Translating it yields CASSARSSYNEQFF.

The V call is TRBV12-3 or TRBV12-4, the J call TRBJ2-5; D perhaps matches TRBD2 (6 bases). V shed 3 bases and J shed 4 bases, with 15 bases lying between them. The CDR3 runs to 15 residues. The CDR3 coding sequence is TGTGCCAGCAGTTTGAGGTGGGGGGTCGGAGAGACCCAGTACTTC. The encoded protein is CASSLRWGVGETQYF.

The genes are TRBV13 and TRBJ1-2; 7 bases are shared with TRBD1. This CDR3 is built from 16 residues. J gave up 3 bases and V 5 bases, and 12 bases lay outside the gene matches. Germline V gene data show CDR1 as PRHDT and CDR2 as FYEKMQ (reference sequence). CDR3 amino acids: CASSLRDSQNYYGYTF. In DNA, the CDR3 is TGTGCCAGCAGCCTCCGGGACAGCCAAAATTACTATGGCTACACCTTC.

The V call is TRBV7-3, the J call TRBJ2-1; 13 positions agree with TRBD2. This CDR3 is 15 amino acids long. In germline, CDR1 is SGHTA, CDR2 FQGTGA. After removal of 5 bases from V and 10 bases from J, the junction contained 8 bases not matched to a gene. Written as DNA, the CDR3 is TGTGCCAGCAGCGCAACTAGCGGGGGGGCTTGGGAGCAGTTCTTC. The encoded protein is CASSATSGGAWEQFF.

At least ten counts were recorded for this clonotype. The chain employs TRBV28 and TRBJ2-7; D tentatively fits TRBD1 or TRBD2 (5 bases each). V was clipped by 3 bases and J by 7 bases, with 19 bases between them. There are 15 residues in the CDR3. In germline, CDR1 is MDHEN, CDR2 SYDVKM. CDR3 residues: CASSFRPPGTLEQYF. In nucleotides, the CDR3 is TGTGCCAGCAGTTTTCGACCACCTGGGACCCTGGAGCAGTACTTC.

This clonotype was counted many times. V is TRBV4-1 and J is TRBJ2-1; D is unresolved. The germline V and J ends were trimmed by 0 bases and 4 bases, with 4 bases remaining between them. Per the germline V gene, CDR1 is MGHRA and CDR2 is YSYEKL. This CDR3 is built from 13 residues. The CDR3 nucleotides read TGCGCCAGCAGCCAAGATCAGTACAATGAGCAGTTCTTC. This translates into CASSQDQYNEQFF.

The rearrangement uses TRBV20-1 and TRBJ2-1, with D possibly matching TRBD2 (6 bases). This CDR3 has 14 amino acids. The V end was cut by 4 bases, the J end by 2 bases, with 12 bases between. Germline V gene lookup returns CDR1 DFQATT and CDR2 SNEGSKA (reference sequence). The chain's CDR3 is CSATPSVTYNEQFF. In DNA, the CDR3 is TGCAGTGCTACCCCTAGCGTAACCTACAATGAGCAGTTCTTC.

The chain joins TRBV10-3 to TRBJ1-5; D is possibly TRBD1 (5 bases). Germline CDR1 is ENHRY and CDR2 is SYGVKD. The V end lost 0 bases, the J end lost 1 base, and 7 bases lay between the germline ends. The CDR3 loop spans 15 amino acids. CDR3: CAISESGGSNQPQHF. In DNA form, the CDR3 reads TGTGCCATCAGTGAGTCGGGGGGGAGCAATCAGCCCCAGCATTTT.

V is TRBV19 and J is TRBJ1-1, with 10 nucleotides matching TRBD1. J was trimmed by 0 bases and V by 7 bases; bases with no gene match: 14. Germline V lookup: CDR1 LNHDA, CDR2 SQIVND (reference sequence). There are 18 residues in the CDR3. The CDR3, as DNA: TGTGCCAGTATCCCGACTGTCGACAGGGGGCGAATGAACACTGAAGCTTTCTTT. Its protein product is CASIPTVDRGRMNTEAFF.

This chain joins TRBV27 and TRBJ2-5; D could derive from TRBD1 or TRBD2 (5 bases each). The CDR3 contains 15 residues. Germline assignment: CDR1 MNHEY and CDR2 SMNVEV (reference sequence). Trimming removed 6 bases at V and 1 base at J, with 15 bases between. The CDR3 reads CASRDTGTIQETQYF. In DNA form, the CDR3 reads TGTGCCAGCAGGGATACCGGGACCATCCAAGAGACCCAGTACTTC.

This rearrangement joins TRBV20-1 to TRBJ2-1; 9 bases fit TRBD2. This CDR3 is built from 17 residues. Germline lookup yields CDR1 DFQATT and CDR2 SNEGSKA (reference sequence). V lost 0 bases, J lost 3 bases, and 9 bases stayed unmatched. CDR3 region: CSARDLVSGGYYNEQFF. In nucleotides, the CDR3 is TGCAGTGCTAGAGATCTTGTGAGCGGGGGGTACTACAATGAGCAGTTCTTC.

The chain's CDR3 is CASSGARGDGYTF. The CDR3 nucleotides read TGTGCCAGCAGTGGGGCAAGAGGGGATGGCTACACCTTC. The chain links TRBV25-1 to TRBJ1-2, with a possible D match to TRBD1 (5 bases). Germline V lookup: CDR1 MGHDK, CDR2 SYGVNS. The CDR3 is made up of 13 amino acids. The V end lost 4 bases, the J end lost 6 bases, and 12 bases lay between the germline ends.

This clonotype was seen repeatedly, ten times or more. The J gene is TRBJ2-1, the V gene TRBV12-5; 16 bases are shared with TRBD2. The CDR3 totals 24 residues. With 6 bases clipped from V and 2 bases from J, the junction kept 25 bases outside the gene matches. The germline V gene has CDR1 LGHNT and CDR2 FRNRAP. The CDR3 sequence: CASGQTTSLTLGTSGRGTYNEQFF. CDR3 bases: TGTGCTAGTGGCCAAACAACCTCTCTTACCTTGGGGACTAGCGGGAGGGGTACCTACAATGAGCAGTTCTTC.

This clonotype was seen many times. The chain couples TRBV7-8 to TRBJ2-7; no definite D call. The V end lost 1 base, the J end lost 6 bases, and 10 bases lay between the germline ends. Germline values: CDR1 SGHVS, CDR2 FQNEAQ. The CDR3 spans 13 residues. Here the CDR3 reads CASSLGAYGEQYF. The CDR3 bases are TGTGCCAGCAGCTTAGGTGCCTATGGCGAGCAGTACTTC.

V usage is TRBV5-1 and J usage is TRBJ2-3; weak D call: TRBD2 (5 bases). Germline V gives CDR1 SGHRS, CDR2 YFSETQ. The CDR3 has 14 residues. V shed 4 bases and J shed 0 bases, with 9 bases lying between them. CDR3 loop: CASSMEASTDTQYF. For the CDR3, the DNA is TGCGCCAGCAGCATGGAGGCTAGCACAGATACGCAGTATTTT.

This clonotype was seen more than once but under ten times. The DNA of the CDR3 is TGTGCCAGCAGCCAACGACTAGCGGGGAAATACGAGCAGTACTTC. Protein sequence: CASSQRLAGKYEQYF. The gene calls are TRBV14 and TRBJ2-7, with 11 bases aligning to TRBD2. The CDR3 is 15 residues long. After removal of 2 bases from V and 4 bases from J, the junction contained 4 bases not matched to a gene. Looked up from germline, CDR1 is SGHDN and CDR2 is FVKESK.

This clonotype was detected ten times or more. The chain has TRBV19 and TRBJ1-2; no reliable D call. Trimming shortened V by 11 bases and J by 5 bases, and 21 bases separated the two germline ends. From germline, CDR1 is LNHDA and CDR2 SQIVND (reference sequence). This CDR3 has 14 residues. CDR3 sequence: CASRPTREGYGYTF. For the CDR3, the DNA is TGTGCCTCACGCCCCACAAGAGAAGGGTATGGCTACACCTTC.

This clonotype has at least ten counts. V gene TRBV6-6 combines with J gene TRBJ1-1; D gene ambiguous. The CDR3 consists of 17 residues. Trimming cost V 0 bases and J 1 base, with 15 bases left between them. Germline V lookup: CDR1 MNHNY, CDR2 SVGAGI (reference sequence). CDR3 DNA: TGTGCCAGCAGTTACTCTCCGGCAGCCTCCAGGAACACTGAAGCTTTCTTT. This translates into CASSYSPAASRNTEAFF.

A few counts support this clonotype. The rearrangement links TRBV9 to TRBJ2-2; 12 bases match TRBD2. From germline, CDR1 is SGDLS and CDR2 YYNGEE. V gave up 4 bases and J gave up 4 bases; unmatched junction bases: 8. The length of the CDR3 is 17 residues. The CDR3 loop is CASSTPTSGGFTGELFF. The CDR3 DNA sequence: TGTGCCAGCAGCACCCCGACTAGCGGGGGTTTCACCGGGGAGCTGTTTTTT.

CDR3 amino acids: CASSYWGLNQPQHF. Written as DNA, the CDR3 is TGTGCCAGCAGTTACTGGGGTCTCAATCAGCCCCAGCATTTT. V gene TRBV6-6 combines with J gene TRBJ1-5; no definite D call. V was trimmed by 1 base and J by 3 bases, leaving 7 bases between them. This CDR3 has 14 amino acids. Germline V gene sequence: CDR1 MNHNY, CDR2 SVGAGI (reference sequence).

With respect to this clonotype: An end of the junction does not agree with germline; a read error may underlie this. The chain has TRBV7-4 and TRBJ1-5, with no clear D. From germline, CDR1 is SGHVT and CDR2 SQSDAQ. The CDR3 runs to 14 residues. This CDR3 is CASSLGCSNQPQHF. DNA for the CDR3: TGTGCTAGCAGCTTGGGATGTAGCAATCAGCCCCAGCATTTT.

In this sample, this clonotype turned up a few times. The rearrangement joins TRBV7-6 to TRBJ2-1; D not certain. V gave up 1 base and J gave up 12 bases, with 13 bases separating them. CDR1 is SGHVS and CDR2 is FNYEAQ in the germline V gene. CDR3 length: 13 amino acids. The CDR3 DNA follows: TGTGCCAGCAGCTTAGTTCAAAACCCGGGGCAGTTCTTC. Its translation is CASSLVQNPGQFF.